A single sample is the source of the 12 T cell receptor delta chains below, sequenced in a study of gamma-delta T cells after stem cell transplantation. TCRdb called clones anew from the RT-PCR reads with CATT. The table records about 13,000 delta-chain clones, roughly a third of them present only once. The sample comprised gamma-delta T cells. These receptors all come from a human donor. It is not recorded whose cells these are; they may come from a transplant donor.

On this clone itself: At one of its ends the junction is not consistent with the germline gene, which may arise from a read error. Within the sample, other DNA sequences also encode this same CDR3. The genes are TRDV2 and TRDJ3; the match to TRDD3 covers 13 bases. CDR3 length: 19 amino acids. The germline gives CDR1 GEAIGNYY, CDR2 EKD. CDR3 DNA sequence: TGTGCCTGTGACACGGTACTGGGGGATACGGCCTGGGATACCCGACAGATGTTTTTC. Protein sequence: CACDTVLGDTAWDTRQMFF.

Worth noting for this clone: An end of the junction differs from the germline gene, which may be a read error. The chain joins TRDV2 to TRDJ3; 9 nucleotides agree with TRDD3. The CDR3 loop spans 18 amino acids. Germline CDR1 reads GEAIGNYY; CDR2 reads EKD. CDR3 nucleotide sequence: TGTGCCTGTGACGGGGGATACCGCAGCTCCTGGGACACCCGAAAGATGTTTTTC. Its protein is CACDGGYRSSWDTRKMFF.

About this clone itself: One base away lies a much larger clone, so this may be a sequencing read error. The CDR3, as DNA: TGTGCCTGTGACACCGGTTCTGGGGGATACGTATCCCGCGCCAGACCCCTGATCTTT. Translated, it gives CACDTGSGGYVSRARPLIF. The chain is built from TRDV2 and TRDJ4, with TRDD3 identical over 12 bases. The germline V gene has CDR1 GEAIGNYY and CDR2 EKD. Germline trimming cut 0 bases from V and 0 bases from J; bases unmatched to any gene: 13. CDR3 size: 19 residues.

V usage is TRDV3 and J usage is TRDJ1, with D possibly matching TRDD3 (6 bases). The V end lost 0 bases, the J end lost 0 bases, and 17 bases lay between the germline ends. The CDR3 is made up of 16 amino acids. Germline assignment: CDR1 TVYSNPD and CDR2 GDNSRS (reference sequence). DNA of the CDR3: TGTGCCTTTAGTCTAGTTGGGGGTCCTAACACCGATAAACTCATCTTT. It is translated as CAFSLVGGPNTDKLIF.

As regards this clone: Additional DNA sequences in this sample encode the identical CDR3. The chain links TRDV2 to TRDJ1, with 7 bases matching TRDD3. Germline-derived CDR1 and CDR2 are GEAIGNYY and EKD. Trimming removed 1 base from V and 4 bases from J; junction bases left unmatched: 2. The CDR3 is 13 amino acids. CDR3 protein: CACDTGGSDKLIF. CDR3 coding DNA: TGTGCCTGTGACACTGGGGGAAGCGATAAACTCATCTTT.

The gene calls are TRDV2 and TRDJ2; 9 bases align to TRDD3. The germline gives CDR1 GEAIGNYY, CDR2 EKD. V shed 5 bases, J shed 6 bases, and the junction held 9 bases outside the gene matches. The CDR3 length is 15 residues. CDR3 protein: CACAMGGYWAAQLFF. CDR3 nucleotide sequence: TGTGCCTGTGCCATGGGGGGATACTGGGCAGCACAACTCTTCTTT.

The V gene is TRDV2, the J gene TRDJ3; TRDD3 agrees at 7 bases. In germline, CDR1 is GEAIGNYY, CDR2 EKD. The trim removed 5 bases at V and 0 bases at J, leaving 21 bases unmatched. This CDR3 contains 22 residues. The DNA of the CDR3 is TGTGCCTGTGTAAAGGTAGGTTTGGGGGACACGCAGAGCTCCTGGGACACCCGACAGATGTTTTTC. It specifies CACVKVGLGDTQSSWDTRQMFF.

This clone was picked up a small number of times. This CDR3 is also generated by other DNA sequences in the sample. The V call is TRDV2, the J call TRDJ3; tentatively, D is TRDD3 (6 bases). The V gene lost 1 base and the J gene lost 0 bases, with 12 bases spanning the gap. The CDR3 totals 18 residues. CDR1 is GEAIGNYY, CDR2 EKD, per germline. The CDR3 coding sequence is TGTGCCTGTGACACGGGTGGATACAGCTCCTGGGACACCCGACAGATGTTTTTC. Its translation: CACDTGGYSSWDTRQMFF.

As for this clone: One junction end does not reproduce the germline sequence, and a read error may be involved. The genes are TRDV2 and TRDJ1, with no clear D. The germline CDR1 and CDR2 sequences are GEAIGNYY and EKD. The CDR3 spans 19 residues. For the CDR3, the DNA is TGTGCCTGTGACACGGGCTACCTCCCTGTGGAACCGTACACCGATAACCTCATCTTT. Its protein is CACDTGYLPVEPYTDNLIF.

This clone has just a few counts. The chain carries TRDV1 and TRDJ1, with 10 bases identical to TRDD3. The CDR3 totals 22 residues. Germline V gene lookup returns CDR1 TSWWSYY and CDR2 QGS. With V trimmed by 9 bases and J by 0 bases, 28 bases remained unmatched. CDR3 DNA sequence: TGTGCTCTGGGATCTAGGGGGTCGCGTCTCACTGGGGGATCACAGGACACCGATAAACTCATCTTT. Protein product: CALGSRGSRLTGGSQDTDKLIF.

The chain combines TRDV1 with TRDJ1, with 9 bases identical to TRDD3. Looked up from germline, CDR1 is TSWWSYY and CDR2 is QGS. With V trimmed by 4 bases and J by 1 base, 16 bases remained unmatched. The CDR3 has 19 residues. DNA of the CDR3: TGTGCTCTTGGGGGCAACCTGTTCCTACAGGGGGATACCACCGATAAACTCATCTTT. Amino acids: CALGGNLFLQGDTTDKLIF.

This clone was counted between two and nine times. This chain links TRDV1 with TRDJ1; a possible D gene is TRDD3 (6 bases). V lost 0 bases, J lost 2 bases, and 10 bases lay in between. The CDR3 runs to 15 residues. Germline V lookup: CDR1 TSWWSYY, CDR2 QGS. The CDR3 DNA sequence: TGTGCTCTTGGGGAACTTTCCTGGGGTACCGATAAACTCATCTTT. Amino acid sequence: CALGELSWGTDKLIF.